This note documents a single T cell receptor (beta chain) sequence. Its antigen is unknown. There are no base qualities to consult, and no much larger clone falls within one base. The entry originates in a study of T-cell reconstitution after alpha-beta-depleted transplantation in children (dated by TCRdb to the mid-2010s). About the full investigation: T-cell immune reconstitution after TCRalphabeta/CD19-depleted allogeneic hematopoietic cell transplantation in children was quantitatively tracked in the study by means of TCR repertoire profiling.

Libraries came from PCR. Sequencing took place on an Illumina HiSeq 2500. Molecular barcoding was employed in the preparation of TCR libraries, with unique molecular identifiers being used to normalize TCRbeta repertoire quantification. TCRdb took the public reads, trimmed them with fastp at Q25, ran MiXCR for clone calling and kept in-frame beta chains. Identical CDR3 protein sequences are pooled into one entry, listed with their most common genes and DNA. The sample table shows approximately 250,000 distinct CDR3 sequences, and 9.7% are seen once. The ten largest clones capture approximately 5% of the sample. Trimming removed 5 bases from V and 1 base from J; the gene matches leave 2 bases unexplained. In the germline V gene (reference sequence), CDR1 corresponds to DFQATT and CDR2 to SNEGSKA. The CDR3, from cysteine to phenylalanine, totals 15 residues. CDR3 DNA is the only sequence kept; it has 45 bases, read in frame from the first base.

Rearrangement joined TRBV20-1 to TRBJ2-1; TRBD2 aligns with 13 central bases. Sequencing used PBMCs from the stem cell graft donor, obtained from the stem cell graft. This clonotype was sampled from a human donor who donated a stem cell graft to a child with SCID. The DNA is TGCAGTGCTGCGGGACTAGCGGGGTCCTACAATGAGCAGTTCTTC. Translated, this is CSAAGLAGSYNEQFF.